Listed here are 29 T cell receptor beta chains from one sample, sequenced in a study of blood T cell repertoires in COVID-19. The method was immunoSEQ multiplex PCR; TCRdb's version includes in-frame clones alone and lacks a portion of them. The profile shows 43,000 or so clones, roughly 87% of them singletons. Specimen: peripheral blood. These receptors were taken from a man aged 60 to 75 with active COVID-19.

This chain joins TRBV14 and TRBJ2-7; 9 bases are shared with TRBD1. The V segment lost 3 bases and the J segment 5 bases; nucleotides outside the gene matches: 5. Germline CDR1 reads SGHDN; CDR2 reads FVKESK. The CDR3 sequence is 14 residues long. Here the CDR3 DNA reads TGTGCCAGCAGCCATGGGACAGGGAAGCACGAGCAGTACTTC. Its translation is CASSHGTGKHEQYF.

V gene TRBV27 combines with J gene TRBJ1-6; no clear D. Between the trimmed V and J ends, which lost 6 bases and 0 bases, there was a span of 9 bases. The CDR3 is made up of 15 amino acids. The V gene's germline CDR1 is MNHEY and CDR2 SMNVEV (reference sequence). CDR3 sequence reads: CASRGGFSYNSPLHF. The CDR3 DNA sequence: TGTGCCAGCAGGGGAGGCTTCTCCTATAATTCACCCCTCCACTTT.

This clone came up once. The chain employs TRBV5-5 and TRBJ2-2; 7 positions agree with TRBD1. The CDR3 is 15 residues long. The germline V gene has CDR1 SGHKS and CDR2 YYEKEE (reference sequence). V shed 3 bases and J 1 base; nucleotides not matched to a gene: 3. DNA of the CDR3: TGTGCCAGCAGCTGGGACAGTTTGAACACCGGGGAGCTGTTTTTT. As protein: CASSWDSLNTGELFF.

The J gene is TRBJ2-2, the V gene TRBV30; D is unclear. The germline gives CDR1 GTSNPN, CDR2 SVGIG (reference sequence). V was clipped by 3 bases and J by 1 base, with 6 bases between them. This CDR3 has 13 residues. The CDR3 loop reads CAWSRQNTGELFF. The CDR3 DNA reads TGTGCCTGGAGCAGACAGAACACCGGGGAGCTGTTTTTT. The variable domain in full, with the rest retrieved from reference TRBV30 and TRBJ2-2, is SQTIHQWPATLVQPVGSPLSLECTVEGTSNPNLYWYRQAAGRGLQLLFYSVGIGQISSEVPQNLSASRPQDRQFILSSKKLLLSDSGFYLCAWSRQNTGELFFGEGSRLTVL.

This chain links TRBV28 with TRBJ1-1, with TRBD1 identical over 11 bases. Germline loops: CDR1 MDHEN, CDR2 SYDVKM. This CDR3 region has 16 residues. V trimming: 8 bases; J trimming: 5 bases; junction bases outside the gene matches: 13. The DNA of the CDR3 is TGTGCCAGCCAGGATAGGACAGGGGGCTCTAAGACTGAAGCTTTCTTT. Translating gives CASQDRTGGSKTEAFF. Combining the CDR3 with reference TRBV28 and TRBJ1-1 gives the whole variable domain DVKVTQSSRYLVKRTGEKVFLECVQDMDHENMFWYRQDPGLGLRLIYFSYDVKMKEKGDIPEGYSVSREKKERFSLILESASTNQTSMYLCASQDRTGGSKTEAFFGQGTRLTVV.

This chain joins TRBV6-2 or TRBV6-3 and TRBJ2-7; D perhaps matches TRBD1 (5 bases). In germline, CDR1 is MNHEY, CDR2 SVGEGT. This CDR3 spans 14 amino acids. V lost 0 bases, J lost 2 bases, and 8 bases lay in between. CDR3 in DNA: TGTGCCAGCAGTTACTCGCCAGGGACCTACGAGCAGTACTTC. Amino acids: CASSYSPGTYEQYF.

The genes are TRBV2 and TRBJ1-3, with D perhaps TRBD1 (5 bases). The CDR3 consists of 16 residues. Germline V gives CDR1 SNHLY, CDR2 FYNNEI. Trimming cost V 6 bases and J 0 bases, with 15 bases left between them. CDR3 nucleotide sequence: TGTGCCAGCAGGGAATCAGGACACAACTCTGGAAACACCATATATTTT. Translation gives CASRESGHNSGNTIYF.

V gene TRBV28 combines with J gene TRBJ2-7; 8 bases match TRBD2. The germline V gene has CDR1 MDHEN and CDR2 SYDVKM. The trim removed 4 bases at V and 3 bases at J, leaving 11 bases unmatched. CDR3 length: 16 residues. The CDR3 protein is CASSSKRLATDYEQYF. The CDR3 DNA reads as TGTGCCAGCAGTTCCAAAAGACTAGCGACTGACTACGAGCAGTACTTC.

The chain combines TRBV2 with TRBJ2-1; 7 bases align to TRBD2. Germline V gene sequence: CDR1 SNHLY, CDR2 FYNNEI. The V segment lost 4 bases and the J segment 8 bases; nucleotides outside the gene matches: 17. The CDR3 spans 17 residues. The CDR3 loop reads CASSASTGLADLYEQFF. CDR3 DNA sequence: TGTGCCAGCAGTGCCTCAACGGGTCTAGCGGACTTGTATGAGCAGTTCTTC. Based on the CDR3 plus reference TRBV2 and TRBJ2-1, the full variable domain is EPEVTQTPSHQVTQMGQEVILRCVPISNHLYFYWYRQILGQKVEFLVSFYNNEISEKSEIFDDQFSVERPDGSNFTLKIRSTKLEDSAMYFCASSASTGLADLYEQFFGPGTRLTVL.

The chain joins TRBV3-1 (or the pseudogene TRBV3-2) to TRBJ2-1; 16 bases align to TRBD2. Germline trimming cut 4 bases from V and 9 bases from J; bases unmatched to any gene: 9. CDR1 LGHDT and CDR2 YNNKEL come from the germline V gene (reference sequence). The CDR3 consists of 17 residues. Here the CDR3 reads CASSRAWGLAGGGEQFF. CDR3 nucleotides: TGTGCCAGCAGCCGAGCCTGGGGACTAGCGGGAGGGGGTGAGCAGTTCTTC.

The V call is TRBV5-1, the J call TRBJ2-2; a weak D match, TRBD1 (7 bases). CDR3 length: 14 residues. Germline assignment: CDR1 SGHRS and CDR2 YFSETQ. V shed 4 bases and J shed 7 bases, with 14 bases lying between them. CDR3 sequence reads: CASSTTGRNGELFF. For the CDR3, the DNA is TGCGCCAGCAGCACGACAGGGAGGAACGGGGAGCTGTTTTTT.

The chain combines TRBV28 with TRBJ2-1, with TRBD2 identical over 8 bases. This CDR3 spans 15 amino acids. Germline CDR1 reads MDHEN; CDR2 reads SYDVKM. V dropped 5 bases and J dropped 3; count of bases not matched to a gene: 6. CDR3 DNA: TGTGCCAGCAGTCGAACCGGGACTAGCTACAATGAGCAGTTCTTC. This sequence encodes CASSRTGTSYNEQFF.

V is TRBV5-1 and J is TRBJ2-2, with D uncertain. The CDR3 consists of 14 residues. V shed 6 bases and J shed 6 bases, with 15 bases lying between them. Looked up from germline, CDR1 is SGHRS and CDR2 is YFSETQ. Written as DNA, the CDR3 is TGCGCCAGCACCGAGGTCGAGTCCGCCGGGGAGCTGTTTTTT. It encodes CASTEVESAGELFF.

This clone was observed a single time. The J gene is TRBJ2-1, the V gene TRBV5-6; D perhaps matches TRBD1 (6 bases). The CDR3 covers 14 residues. In germline, CDR1 is SGHDT, CDR2 YYEEEE. V shed 4 bases and J shed 4 bases, with 12 bases lying between them. CDR3 protein: CASSRPQGYNEQFF. CDR3 coding DNA: TGTGCCAGCAGCCGCCCACAGGGATACAATGAGCAGTTCTTC.

The chain combines TRBV6-1 with TRBJ1-2; 10 bases are shared with TRBD1. The CDR3 is made up of 15 amino acids. J was trimmed by 5 bases and V by 2 bases; bases with no gene match: 5. Germline V gene lookup returns CDR1 MNHNS and CDR2 SASEGT. CDR3 bases: TGTGCCAGCAGTGAAACTGGACAGGGGGTTTATGGCTACACCTTC. Protein: CASSETGQGVYGYTF.

V usage is TRBV11-2 and J usage is TRBJ2-1; 8 positions match TRBD2. The CDR3 has 15 residues. The germline V gene has CDR1 SGHAT and CDR2 FQNNGV. Trimming cost V 5 bases and J 3 bases; bases outside gene matches: 6. The chain's CDR3 is CASSRGGEFYNEQFF. In nucleotides, the CDR3 is TGTGCCAGCAGCCGGGGGGGGGAATTCTACAATGAGCAGTTCTTC.

The chain links TRBV11-2 to TRBJ2-3, with TRBD2 matching 8 bases. The CDR3 length is 15 residues. Unmatched junction bases numbered 4, after V lost 0 bases and J lost 5 bases. Germline CDR1 is SGHAT and CDR2 is FQNNGV. This CDR3 is CASSLDPSGGDTQYF. The DNA for the CDR3 is TGTGCCAGCAGCTTAGACCCCAGCGGGGGAGATACGCAGTATTTT. Full variable domain (rest looked up from reference TRBV11-2 and TRBJ2-3): EAGVAQSPRYKIIEKRQSVAFWCNPISGHATLYWYQQILGQGPKLLIQFQNNGVVDDSQLPKDRFSAERLKGVDSTLKIQPAKLEDSAVYLCASSLDPSGGDTQYFGPGTRLTVL.

A single count supports this clone. The chain couples TRBV5-4 to TRBJ1-1; no reliable D call. Germline CDR1 reads SGHNT; CDR2 reads YYREEE (reference sequence). The CDR3 is 15 amino acids. V was cut by 4 bases and J by 0 bases, with 13 bases left in between. The CDR3 sequence: CASSTPGSLNTEAFF. The CDR3 nucleotides are TGTGCCAGCAGCACACCCGGGAGCTTGAACACTGAAGCTTTCTTT.

The chain carries TRBV28 and TRBJ2-5, with TRBD1 matching over 8 bases. Germline trimming cut 10 bases from V and 0 bases from J; bases unmatched to any gene: 13. The CDR3 covers 16 residues. CDR1 MDHEN and CDR2 SYDVKM come from the germline V gene. CDR3: CAIESTDRANQETQYF. The DNA for the CDR3 is TGTGCCATAGAATCTACGGACAGGGCGAACCAAGAGACCCAGTACTTC.

About this clone itself: At one boundary the junction diverges from the germline segment, which might be a read error. Written as DNA, the CDR3 is TGTGCCTGGGGTGTCACGGGTCAGCCCCAGCATTTT. It specifies CAWGVTGQPQHF. V usage is TRBV30 and J usage is TRBJ1-5, with D hard to call. The germline V gene encodes CDR1 GTSNPN and CDR2 SVGIG (reference sequence). The CDR3 totals 12 residues.

This clone was seen more than once but under ten times. This chain connects TRBV11-3 to TRBJ2-3; 14 positions agree with TRBD2. J lost 3 bases, V lost 5 bases, and 4 bases had no gene match. Germline V gene data show CDR1 as SGHNT and CDR2 as YENEEA. The CDR3 runs 16 residues. The CDR3: CASSRGTSGRTDTQYF. The CDR3, as DNA: TGTGCCAGCAGCCGCGGGACTAGCGGGAGAACAGATACGCAGTATTTT.

The V call is TRBV6-6, the J call TRBJ2-7; TRBD1 agrees at 8 bases. The germline CDR1 and CDR2 sequences are MNHNY and SVGAGI (reference sequence). V dropped 5 bases and J dropped 10; count of bases not matched to a gene: 7. CDR3 length: 12 amino acids. CDR3 nucleotides: TGTGCCAGCAGTACCCGACAGGGGCCACAGTACTTC. This codes for CASSTRQGPQYF.

The chain employs TRBV18 and TRBJ2-6, with 8 bases that match TRBD2. Germline lookup yields CDR1 KGHSH and CDR2 LQKENI. The ends lost 6 bases at V and 2 bases at J; junction bases unmatched: 3. The CDR3 runs 15 residues. The CDR3 DNA follows: TGTGCCAGCTCCCCCGGGGGGGCTGGGGCCAACGTCCTGACTTTC. It specifies CASSPGGAGANVLTF.

By share, this clone counts as medium-sized. The gene calls are TRBV7-9 and TRBJ2-7; 13 nucleotides agree with TRBD2. Trimming cost V 7 bases and J 7 bases; bases outside gene matches: 10. Germline CDR1 SEHNR, CDR2 FQNEAQ (reference sequence). The CDR3 totals 15 residues. CDR3 sequence: CASTTGTSGTGEQYF. The CDR3 bases are TGTGCCAGCACAACCGGGACTAGCGGGACCGGGGAGCAGTACTTC.

V and J are TRBV4-3 and TRBJ1-4; 7 bases fit TRBD1. Germline values: CDR1 LGHNA, CDR2 YSLEER. V shed 3 bases, J shed 7 bases, and the junction held 11 bases outside the gene matches. The CDR3 totals 16 residues. The CDR3 nucleotides are TGCGCCAGCAGCCACATGAGCAGGGGGGACTTTGAAAAACTGTTTTTT. Amino acid sequence: CASSHMSRGDFEKLFF.

The chain joins TRBV3-1 (or the pseudogene TRBV3-2) to TRBJ2-5, with 14 bases lining up with TRBD2. V was pared by 4 bases and J by 4 bases, with 5 bases of the junction left unmatched. The CDR3 is made up of 16 amino acids. Germline CDR1 reads LGHDT; CDR2 reads YNNKEL (reference sequence). CDR3 protein: CASSPGLAGGRETQYF. CDR3 sequence (DNA): TGTGCCAGCAGCCCAGGACTAGCGGGAGGACGAGAGACCCAGTACTTC.

The J gene is TRBJ2-7, the V gene TRBV3-1 (or the pseudogene TRBV3-2); perhaps TRBD1 as D (5 bases). CDR3 length: 14 residues. Germline CDR1 reads LGHDT; CDR2 reads YNNKEL (reference sequence). Trimming removed 0 bases from V and 6 bases from J, with 12 bases in between. CDR3 in DNA: TGTGCCAGCAGCCAAGATCTAGGCAGGGCCGAGCAGTACTTC. It specifies CASSQDLGRAEQYF.

This clone came up a few times. This rearrangement joins TRBV24-1 to TRBJ2-3; 10 nucleotides line up with TRBD2. The V gene end was trimmed by 4 bases and the J gene end by 2 bases; junction bases not matched to a gene: 5. The CDR3 has 16 residues. Germline V gene sequence: CDR1 KGHDR, CDR2 SFDVKD. Here the CDR3 DNA reads TGTGCCACCAGTGACCGGACTAGCGGAGACACAGATACGCAGTATTTT. This translates into CATSDRTSGDTDTQYF.

This chain uses TRBV7-2 with TRBJ2-1; 14 bases are a match to TRBD2. V dropped 5 bases and J dropped 2; count of bases not matched to a gene: 5. Germline V gene data show CDR1 as SGHTA and CDR2 as FQGNSA. This CDR3 contains 17 residues. For the CDR3, the DNA is TGTGCCAGCAGCACTAGACTAGCGGGGGGGCCCTACAATGAGCAGTTCTTC. The encoded protein is CASSTRLAGGPYNEQFF.